This TCR beta chain originates from a study of a mutant IDH1 vaccine in newly diagnosed glioma. Study-wide results and caveats: There were vaccine-induced immune responses in around 94% of the patients. No link was apparently found between pseudoprogression and changes in top peripheral T cell clonotypes.

After removal of 5 bases from V and 2 bases from J, the junction contained 5 bases not matched to a gene. Germline V gene sequence: CDR1 SEHNR, CDR2 FQNEAQ (reference sequence). The CDR3 has 14 residues. The sample holds a few counts of this clone. No antigen is known for it. Sample time point: week 35, safety follow-up. With topical imiquimod, each dose of the vaccine consisted of 300 ug of mutant IDH1 20-mer peptide. The donor cohort comprised cases of new WHO grade 3 or 4 IDH1-mutant, ATRX-lost astrocytoma. Profiled with immunoSEQ multiplex PCR; TCRdb holds only in-frame clones, not every one. The table includes tens of thousands of clones, 75% to 90% detected once.

The origin of this receptor is a man aged 35-49 years with glioma. The rearrangement uses TRBV7-9 and TRBJ2-5; 7 bases map to TRBD1. This specimen was PBMCs, taken from a glioma patient whose treatment included an IDH1 peptide vaccine. The CDR3 loop reads CASSQRTGQETQYF. The CDR3 DNA sequence: TGTGCCAGCAGCCAGAGGACAGGTCAAGAGACCCAGTACTTC. The full variable domain, completed using reference TRBV7-9 and TRBJ2-5, is DTGVSQNPRHKITKRGQNVTFRCDPISEHNRLYWYRQTLGQGPEFLTYFQNEAQLEKSRLLSDRFSAERPKGSFSTLEIQRTEQGDSAMYLCASSQRTGQETQYFGPGTRLLVL.